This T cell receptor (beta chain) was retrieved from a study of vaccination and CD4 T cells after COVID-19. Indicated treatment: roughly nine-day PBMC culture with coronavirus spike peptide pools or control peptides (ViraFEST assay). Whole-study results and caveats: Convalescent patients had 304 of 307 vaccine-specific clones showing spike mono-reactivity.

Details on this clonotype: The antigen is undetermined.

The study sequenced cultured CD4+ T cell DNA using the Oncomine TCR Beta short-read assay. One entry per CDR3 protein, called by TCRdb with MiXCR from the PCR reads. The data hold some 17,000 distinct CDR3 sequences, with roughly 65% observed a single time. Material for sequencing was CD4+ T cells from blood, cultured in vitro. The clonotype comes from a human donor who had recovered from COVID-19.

The DNA of the CDR3 is TGTGCCTCCTGGAAATGGGCAGATACGCAGTATTTT. Protein: CASWKWADTQYF. This chain joins TRBV30 and TRBJ2-3; D is ambiguous. CDR3 length equals 12 residues. CDR1 and CDR2 from the germline V gene are GTSNPN and SVGIG (reference sequence). The V gene lost 7 bases and the J gene lost 4 bases, with 12 bases spanning the gap.